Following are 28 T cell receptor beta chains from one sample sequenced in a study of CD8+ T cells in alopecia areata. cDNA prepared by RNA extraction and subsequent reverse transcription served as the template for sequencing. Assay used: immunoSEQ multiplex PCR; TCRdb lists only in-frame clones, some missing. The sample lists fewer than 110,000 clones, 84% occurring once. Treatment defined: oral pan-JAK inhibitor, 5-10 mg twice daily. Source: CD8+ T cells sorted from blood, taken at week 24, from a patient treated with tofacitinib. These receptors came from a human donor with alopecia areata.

CDR3 residues: CASSQEPLGTNIQYF. CDR3 DNA sequence: TGCGCCAGCAGCCAAGAACCGCTGGGAACTAACATTCAGTACTTC. This chain links TRBV4-3 with TRBJ2-4; D gene uncertain. The germline V gene encodes CDR1 LGHNA and CDR2 YSLEER. The CDR3 runs to 15 residues. V lost 0 bases and J lost 7, with 13 bases in between.

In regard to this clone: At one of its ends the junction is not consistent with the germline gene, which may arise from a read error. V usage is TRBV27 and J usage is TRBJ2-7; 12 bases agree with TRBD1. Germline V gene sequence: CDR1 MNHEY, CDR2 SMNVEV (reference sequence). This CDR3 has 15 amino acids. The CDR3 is CASSLYRGQGAGLNF. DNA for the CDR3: TGTGCCAGCAGCCTTTACAGGGGACAGGGGGCCGGGTTGAACTTC.

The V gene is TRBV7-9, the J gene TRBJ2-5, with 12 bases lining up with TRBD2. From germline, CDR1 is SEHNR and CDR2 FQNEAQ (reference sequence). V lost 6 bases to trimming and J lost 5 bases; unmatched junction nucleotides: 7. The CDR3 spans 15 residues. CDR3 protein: CASSTITSGGETQYF. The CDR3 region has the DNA TGTGCCAGCAGTACCATCACTAGCGGGGGGGAGACCCAGTACTTC. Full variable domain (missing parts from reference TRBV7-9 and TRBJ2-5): DTGVSQNPRHKITKRGQNVTFRCDPISEHNRLYWYRQTLGQGPEFLTYFQNEAQLEKSRLLSDRFSAERPKGSFSTLEIQRTEQGDSAMYLCASSTITSGGETQYFGPGTRLLVL.

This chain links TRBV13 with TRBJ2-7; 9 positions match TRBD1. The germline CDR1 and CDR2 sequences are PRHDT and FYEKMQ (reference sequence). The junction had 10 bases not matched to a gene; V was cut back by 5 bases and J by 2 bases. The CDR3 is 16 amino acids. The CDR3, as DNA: TGTGCCAGCAGCCCCCGTGGGACAGGGCTGCCCTACGAGCAGTACTTC. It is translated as CASSPRGTGLPYEQYF.

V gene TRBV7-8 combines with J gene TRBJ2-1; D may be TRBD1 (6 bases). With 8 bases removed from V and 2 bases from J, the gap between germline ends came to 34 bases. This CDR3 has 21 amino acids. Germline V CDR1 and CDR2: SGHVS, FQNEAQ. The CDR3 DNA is TGTGCCAGCCGGGACACCGTCTCGAAGAGGCAAAGGCGGTCGACCTACAATGAGCAGTTCTTC. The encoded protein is CASRDTVSKRQRRSTYNEQFF.

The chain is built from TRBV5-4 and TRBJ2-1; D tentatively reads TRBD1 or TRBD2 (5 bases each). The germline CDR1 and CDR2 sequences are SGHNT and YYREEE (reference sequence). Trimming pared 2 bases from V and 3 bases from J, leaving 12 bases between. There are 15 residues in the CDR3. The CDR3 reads CASSLPGTYYNEQFF. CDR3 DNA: TGTGCCAGCAGCTTACCCGGGACGTACTACAATGAGCAGTTCTTC. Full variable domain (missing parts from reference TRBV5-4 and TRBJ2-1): ETGVTQSPTHLIKTRGQQVTLRCSSQSGHNTVSWYQQALGQGPQFIFQYYREEENGRGNFPPRFSGLQFPNYSSELNVNALELDDSALYLCASSLPGTYYNEQFFGPGTRLTVL.

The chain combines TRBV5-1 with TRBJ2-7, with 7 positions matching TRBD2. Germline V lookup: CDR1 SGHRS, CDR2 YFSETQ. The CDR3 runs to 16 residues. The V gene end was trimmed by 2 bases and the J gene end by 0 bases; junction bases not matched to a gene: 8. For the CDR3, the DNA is TGCGCCAGCAGCTTAGCAGCGGGGCTTAGCTCCTACGAGCAGTACTTC. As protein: CASSLAAGLSSYEQYF.

CDR3 in DNA: TGCGCCAGCAGGAACACGCAAGAGACCCAGTACTTC. It yields the protein CASRNTQETQYF. The chain couples TRBV5-1 to TRBJ2-5; D not certain. Germline CDR1 and CDR2: SGHRS and YFSETQ. Trimming took 5 bases from V and 2 from J, leaving 7 bases between them. This CDR3 contains 12 residues.

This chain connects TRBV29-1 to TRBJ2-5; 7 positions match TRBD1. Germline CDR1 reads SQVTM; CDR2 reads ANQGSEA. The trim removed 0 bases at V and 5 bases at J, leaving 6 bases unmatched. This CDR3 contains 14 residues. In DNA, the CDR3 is TGCAGCGTTGAAGATCTTGACAGGGTTGAGACCCAGTACTTC. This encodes CSVEDLDRVETQYF.

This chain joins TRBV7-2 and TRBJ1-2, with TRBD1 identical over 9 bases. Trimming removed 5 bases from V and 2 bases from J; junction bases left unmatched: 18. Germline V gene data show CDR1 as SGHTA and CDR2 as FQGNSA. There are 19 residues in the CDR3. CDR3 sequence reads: CASSPLMVYRGPVNYGYTF. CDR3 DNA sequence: TGTGCCAGCAGCCCTCTTATGGTTTACAGGGGGCCCGTCAACTATGGCTACACCTTC. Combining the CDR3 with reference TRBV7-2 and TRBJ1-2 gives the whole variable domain GAGVSQSPSNKVTEKGKDVELRCDPISGHTALYWYRQSLGQGLEFLIYFQGNSAPDKSGLPSDRFSAERTGGSVSTLTIQRTQQEDSAVYLCASSPLMVYRGPVNYGYTFGSGTRLTVV.

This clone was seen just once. Here the CDR3 DNA reads TGTGCCAGCAGCCAAGGAAGCGGGGACCCCAACCCGGAGTTCTTC. Amino acids: CASSQGSGDPNPEFF. The rearrangement joins TRBV4-2 to TRBJ2-1, with 7 bases that match TRBD2. J lost 14 bases, V lost 1 base, and 14 bases had no gene match. There are 15 residues in the CDR3. Germline CDR1 is LGHNA and CDR2 is YNFKEQ.

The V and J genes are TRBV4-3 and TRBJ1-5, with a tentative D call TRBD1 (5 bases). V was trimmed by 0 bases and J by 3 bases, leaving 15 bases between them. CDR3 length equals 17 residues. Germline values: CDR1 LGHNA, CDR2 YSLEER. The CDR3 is CASSQDYDGGINQPQHF. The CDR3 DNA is TGCGCCAGCAGCCAAGATTACGACGGGGGGATCAATCAGCCCCAGCATTTT.

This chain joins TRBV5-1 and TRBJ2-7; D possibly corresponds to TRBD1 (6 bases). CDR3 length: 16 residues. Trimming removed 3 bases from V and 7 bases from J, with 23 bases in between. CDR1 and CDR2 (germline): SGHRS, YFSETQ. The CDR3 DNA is TGCGCCAGCAGCTCGACTCAGGGATATAGTGGACAGGAGCAGTACTTC. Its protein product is CASSSTQGYSGQEQYF.

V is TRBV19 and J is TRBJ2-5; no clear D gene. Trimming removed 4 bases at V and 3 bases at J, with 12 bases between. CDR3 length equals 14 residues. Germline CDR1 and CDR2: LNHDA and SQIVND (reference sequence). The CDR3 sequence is CASSTPLKEETQYF. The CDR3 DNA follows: TGTGCCAGTAGTACCCCCTTGAAGGAAGAGACCCAGTACTTC.

CDR3 DNA: TGTGCCAGCAGCCAACATCCAGCCACTGAAGCTTTCTTT. Translated: CASSQHPATEAFF. This rearrangement joins TRBV5-5 to TRBJ1-1; D gene uncertain. The CDR3 spans 13 residues. The V gene lost 4 bases and the J gene lost 4 bases, with 11 bases spanning the gap. Germline CDR1 SGHKS, CDR2 YYEKEE (reference sequence).

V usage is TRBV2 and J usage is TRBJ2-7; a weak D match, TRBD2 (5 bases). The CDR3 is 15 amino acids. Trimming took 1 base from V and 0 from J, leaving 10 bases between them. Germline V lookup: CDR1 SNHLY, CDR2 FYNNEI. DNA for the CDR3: TGTGCCAGCAGTGAAGTGCGAAGCGGCTCCTACGAGCAGTACTTC. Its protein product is CASSEVRSGSYEQYF. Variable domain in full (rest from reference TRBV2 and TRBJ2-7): EPEVTQTPSHQVTQMGQEVILRCVPISNHLYFYWYRQILGQKVEFLVSFYNNEISEKSEIFDDQFSVERPDGSNFTLKIRSTKLEDSAMYFCASSEVRSGSYEQYFGPGTRLTVT.

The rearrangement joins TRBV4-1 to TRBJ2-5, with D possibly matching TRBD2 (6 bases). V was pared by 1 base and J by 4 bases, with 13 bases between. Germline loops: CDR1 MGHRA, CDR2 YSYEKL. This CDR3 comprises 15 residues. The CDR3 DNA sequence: TGCGCCAGCAGCCAAGGGGTAGGGGAGGTAGAGACCCAGTACTTC. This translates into CASSQGVGEVETQYF.

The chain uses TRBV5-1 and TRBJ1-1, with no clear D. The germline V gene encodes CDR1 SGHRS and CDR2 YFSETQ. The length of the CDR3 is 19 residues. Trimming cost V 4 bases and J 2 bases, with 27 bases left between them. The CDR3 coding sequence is TGCGCCAGCAGCCCCTCGGATCATCGATACCGGGAGCCAAACACTGAAGCTTTCTTT. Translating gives CASSPSDHRYREPNTEAFF.

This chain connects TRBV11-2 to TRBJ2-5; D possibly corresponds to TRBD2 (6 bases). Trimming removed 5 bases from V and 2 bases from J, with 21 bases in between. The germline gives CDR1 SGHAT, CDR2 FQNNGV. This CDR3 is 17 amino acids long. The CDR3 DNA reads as TGTGCCAGCAGCCCCCTTGGGCGGGGTTCCCAGCAAGAGACCCAGTACTTC. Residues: CASSPLGRGSQQETQYF.

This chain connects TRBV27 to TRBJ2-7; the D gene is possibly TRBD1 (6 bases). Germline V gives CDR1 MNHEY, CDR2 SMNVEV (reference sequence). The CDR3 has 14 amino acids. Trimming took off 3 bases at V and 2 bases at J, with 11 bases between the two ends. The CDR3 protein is CASSFGRGAYEQYF. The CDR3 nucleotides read TGTGCCAGCAGTTTCGGCAGGGGTGCCTACGAGCAGTACTTC.

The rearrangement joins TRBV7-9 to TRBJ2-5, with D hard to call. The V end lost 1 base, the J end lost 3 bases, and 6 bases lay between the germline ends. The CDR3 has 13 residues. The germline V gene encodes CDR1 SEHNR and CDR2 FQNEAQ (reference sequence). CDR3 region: CASSLGRKETQYF. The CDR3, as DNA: TGTGCCAGCAGCTTAGGTCGGAAAGAGACCCAGTACTTC.

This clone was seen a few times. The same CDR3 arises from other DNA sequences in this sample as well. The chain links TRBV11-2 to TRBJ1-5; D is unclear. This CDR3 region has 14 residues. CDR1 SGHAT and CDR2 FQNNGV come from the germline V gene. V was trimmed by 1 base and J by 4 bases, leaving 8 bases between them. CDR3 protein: CASSLGAGNQPQHF. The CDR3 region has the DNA TGTGCCAGCAGCTTAGGGGCCGGGAATCAGCCCCAGCATTTT.

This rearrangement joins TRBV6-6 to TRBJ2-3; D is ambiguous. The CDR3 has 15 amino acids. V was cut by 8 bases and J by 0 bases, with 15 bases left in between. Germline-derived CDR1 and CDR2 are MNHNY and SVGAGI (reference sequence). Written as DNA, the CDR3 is TGTGCCAGCCAGGCGATACAGACTAGCACAGATACGCAGTATTTT. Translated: CASQAIQTSTDTQYF.

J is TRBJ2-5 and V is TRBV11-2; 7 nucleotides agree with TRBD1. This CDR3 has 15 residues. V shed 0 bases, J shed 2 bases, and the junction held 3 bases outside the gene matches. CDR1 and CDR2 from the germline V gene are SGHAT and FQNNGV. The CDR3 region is CASSLDPTGQETQYF. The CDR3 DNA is TGTGCCAGCAGCTTAGACCCGACAGGGCAAGAGACCCAGTACTTC.

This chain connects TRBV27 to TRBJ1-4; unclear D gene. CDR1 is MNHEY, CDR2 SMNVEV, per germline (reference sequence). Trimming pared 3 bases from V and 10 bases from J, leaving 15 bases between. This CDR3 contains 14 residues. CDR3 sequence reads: CASSFDPSMGKLFF. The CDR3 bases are TGTGCCAGCAGTTTCGATCCTTCTATGGGAAAACTGTTTTTT.

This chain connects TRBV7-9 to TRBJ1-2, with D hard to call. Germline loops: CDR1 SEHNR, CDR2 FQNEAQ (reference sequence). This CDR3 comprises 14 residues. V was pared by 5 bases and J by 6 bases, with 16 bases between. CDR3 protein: CASSPTLGIHGYTF. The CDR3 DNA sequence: TGTGCCAGCAGCCCCACTTTGGGGATCCATGGCTACACCTTC.

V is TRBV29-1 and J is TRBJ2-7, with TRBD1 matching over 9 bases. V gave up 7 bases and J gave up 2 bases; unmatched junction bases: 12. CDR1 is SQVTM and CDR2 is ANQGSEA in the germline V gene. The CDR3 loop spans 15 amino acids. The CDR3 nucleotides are TGCAGCGCCCGTAGTGGGACAGGGTCCCCCTACGAGCAGTACTTC. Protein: CSARSGTGSPYEQYF.

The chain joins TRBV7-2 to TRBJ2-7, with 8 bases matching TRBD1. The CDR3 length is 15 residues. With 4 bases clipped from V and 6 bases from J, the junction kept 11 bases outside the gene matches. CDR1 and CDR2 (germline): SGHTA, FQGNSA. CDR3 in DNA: TGTGCCAGCAGCTCACAGGGGGGCCTCTTCTTCGAGCAGTACTTC. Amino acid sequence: CASSSQGGLFFEQYF.